Below, 20 T cell receptor beta chains from the same sample are listed, as sequenced in a study of monozygotic twins with inflammatory bowel disease. TCRdb re-called the 5' RACE reads and catalogs CDR3 proteins one per entry, DNA excluded. The sample totals 150,000 to 200,000 distinct CDR3 sequences. The source material was blood. The receptors originated from a human donor with ulcerative colitis or Crohn's disease, or a healthy co-twin of an affected twin (not recorded which).

CDR3 residues: CATSRDEAGELFF. V gene TRBV15 combines with J gene TRBJ2-2. CDR1 and CDR2 from the germline V gene are LNHNV and YYDKDF (reference sequence). This CDR3 spans 13 amino acids.

This chain links TRBV20-1 with TRBJ2-5; TCRdb calls TRBD2, which cannot be checked without DNA. The CDR3 runs to 15 residues. Germline lookup yields CDR1 DFQATT and CDR2 SNEGSKA (reference sequence). CDR3 region: CSASTSTSGDRTQYF.

The chain couples TRBV3-1 to TRBJ1-5; TCRdb indicates TRBD1, and absent DNA this call remains unverified. Germline V gene sequence: CDR1 LGHDT, CDR2 YNNKEL (reference sequence). The CDR3 runs to 14 residues. CDR3 residues: CASSPTGVLWPQHF.

The gene calls are TRBV10-3 and TRBJ1-2; as DNA is missing, the TRBD1 call by TCRdb cannot be tested. The CDR3 is 14 residues long. The germline CDR1 and CDR2 sequences are ENHRY and SYGVKD. The CDR3 loop reads CAISAGQSYYGYTF.

The chain combines TRBV5-1 with TRBJ2-3; checking the TCRdb D call of TRBD2 is not possible without DNA. CDR3 length equals 17 residues. The V gene's germline CDR1 is SGHRS and CDR2 YFSETQ. The CDR3 protein is CASSLVQGSGGTDTQYF. The entire variable domain, with the rest obtained from reference TRBV5-1 and TRBJ2-3, is as follows: KAGVTQTPRYLIKTRGQQVTLSCSPISGHRSVSWYQQTPGQGLQFLFEYFSETQRNKGNFPGRFSGRQFSNSRSEMNVSTLELGDSALYLCASSLVQGSGGTDTQYFGPGTRLTVL.

CDR3 in amino acids: CASSLGVPSTEAFF. The chain uses TRBV7-9 and TRBJ1-1. The germline V gene encodes CDR1 SEHNR and CDR2 FQNEAQ (reference sequence). This CDR3 spans 14 amino acids. Full variable domain (missing parts from reference TRBV7-9 and TRBJ1-1): DTGVSQNPRHKITKRGQNVTFRCDPISEHNRLYWYRQTLGQGPEFLTYFQNEAQLEKSRLLSDRFSAERPKGSFSTLEIQRTEQGDSAMYLCASSLGVPSTEAFFGQGTRLTVV.

The chain joins TRBV28 to TRBJ2-7; lacking DNA, the TRBD2 call made by TCRdb goes unchecked. Germline CDR1 and CDR2: MDHEN and SYDVKM. The CDR3 is 15 residues long. This CDR3 reads CASSPPGLASYEQYF.

The V call is TRBV11-2, the J call TRBJ2-1. Germline CDR1 is SGHAT and CDR2 is FQNNGV. This CDR3 region has 15 residues. CDR3 in amino acids: CASSLVGSGPNEQFF.

The V call is TRBV12-3 or TRBV12-4, the J call TRBJ2-7; absent DNA, TCRdb's TRBD2 call cannot be checked. The CDR3 runs 15 residues. This CDR3 reads CASSTRLAGVNEQYF.

V usage is TRBV4-3 and J usage is TRBJ2-7; TCRdb selects TRBD1, and the lack of DNA leaves this call unchecked. Germline CDR1 is LGHNA and CDR2 is YSLEER. This CDR3 spans 15 amino acids. CDR3 amino acids: CASSQGEQGSYEQYF.

J is TRBJ2-1 and V is TRBV18; the D call from TCRdb, TRBD2, cannot be confirmed without DNA. The CDR3 runs 17 residues. Germline CDR1 reads KGHSH; CDR2 reads LQKENI. This CDR3 reads CASSPASSGTSYNEQFF. The variable domain in full, with the rest retrieved from reference TRBV18 and TRBJ2-1, is NAGVMQNPRHLVRRRGQEARLRCSPMKGHSHVYWYRQLPEEGLKFMVYLQKENIIDESGMPKERFSAEFPKEGPSILRIQQVVRGDSAAYFCASSPASSGTSYNEQFFGPGTRLTVL.

This rearrangement joins TRBV14 to TRBJ1-2. The CDR3 contains 15 residues. Germline V gene data show CDR1 as SGHDN and CDR2 as FVKESK. CDR3: CASSQDLGLMDGYTF.

The chain uses TRBV6-1 and TRBJ2-7; TCRdb names TRBD2, which stays unverified in the absence of DNA. Germline V gene lookup returns CDR1 MNHNS and CDR2 SASEGT. The CDR3 is made up of 16 amino acids. The CDR3 protein is CASSTGTSGREYEQYF.

The chain is built from TRBV6-1 and TRBJ1-1; lacking DNA, the TRBD1 call made by TCRdb goes unchecked. The CDR3 length is 14 residues. Germline V CDR1 and CDR2: MNHNS, SASEGT. CDR3 protein: CASSPRTENTEAFF.

The chain has TRBV5-1 and TRBJ2-7; TCRdb picks TRBD1, but there is no DNA to check that call. The CDR3 runs to 15 residues. Germline V gene lookup returns CDR1 SGHRS and CDR2 YFSETQ. The CDR3 loop is CASSPWTPRGYEQYF. The full variable domain, rest sourced from reference TRBV5-1 and TRBJ2-7, is KAGVTQTPRYLIKTRGQQVTLSCSPISGHRSVSWYQQTPGQGLQFLFEYFSETQRNKGNFPGRFSGRQFSNSRSEMNVSTLELGDSALYLCASSPWTPRGYEQYFGPGTRLTVT.

The V call is TRBV5-1, the J call TRBJ2-5; without DNA, the TCRdb call of TRBD2 cannot be checked. The CDR3 is 14 amino acids. Germline CDR1 is SGHRS and CDR2 is YFSETQ. The CDR3 reads CASSLGDLRETQYF.

The chain links TRBV19 to TRBJ2-7; checking the TCRdb D call of TRBD2 is not possible without DNA. The CDR3 extends over 15 amino acids. Germline V gene lookup returns CDR1 LNHDA and CDR2 SQIVND (reference sequence). CDR3 region: CASSPGLAGNYEQYF.

V and J are TRBV30 and TRBJ2-7; no DNA is available, so the TRBD1 call from TCRdb remains unchecked. This CDR3 spans 12 amino acids. CDR1 is GTSNPN and CDR2 is SVGIG in the germline V gene (reference sequence). The CDR3 reads CAWSVSRSEQYF.

V gene TRBV4-3 combines with J gene TRBJ2-1; TCRdb names TRBD2, which stays unverified in the absence of DNA. Germline loops: CDR1 LGHNA, CDR2 YSLEER. The CDR3 consists of 14 residues. CDR3: CASSHSGRADEQFF.

This sequence joins TRBV5-1 and TRBJ2-1; the D gene TCRdb calls, TRBD1, cannot be checked with no DNA. CDR1 SGHRS and CDR2 YFSETQ come from the germline V gene. The CDR3 totals 15 residues. CDR3 protein: CASSFGQDRPNEQFF.